These 26 T cell receptor beta chains were sequenced from one sample in a study of beta chain features in type 1 diabetes. Every bit of the isolated RNA underwent reverse transcription, so sequencing read expressed TCRB transcripts. Only in-frame clones appear in the TCRdb table, and some are missing; sequencing was by immunoSEQ multiplex PCR. The sample has 970,000 or so clones; about a sixth are singletons. Material for sequencing was naive CD4+ T cells from blood. The receptors derive from a woman between 18 and 30 years old in good health.

This clone showed up just a few times. This chain connects TRBV2 to TRBJ2-5; 11 nucleotides line up with TRBD1. The CDR3 has 13 residues. Germline CDR1 reads SNHLY; CDR2 reads FYNNEI. The trim removed 8 bases at V and 4 bases at J, leaving 3 bases unmatched. The CDR3 here is CASGTGGGETQYF. The DNA for the CDR3 is TGTGCCAGCGGGACAGGGGGAGGAGAGACCCAGTACTTC.

The chain recombines TRBV2 with TRBJ2-7, with D possibly being TRBD2 (7 bases). Trimming shortened V by 4 bases and J by 1 base, and 17 bases separated the two germline ends. This CDR3 comprises 16 residues. Germline assignment: CDR1 SNHLY and CDR2 FYNNEI. CDR3 coding DNA: TGTGCCAGCAGTGGGGGGGGCCTCACAGGGTCCTACGAGCAGTACTTC. Encoded protein: CASSGGGLTGSYEQYF.

This clone was observed a handful of times. V usage is TRBV7-2 and J usage is TRBJ1-1, with D possibly TRBD1 on 6 matching bases. Trimming removed 5 bases at V and 6 bases at J, with 19 bases between. Germline assignment: CDR1 SGHTA and CDR2 FQGNSA. CDR3 length: 15 residues. The CDR3 is CASSQALGQPPEAFF. CDR3 DNA sequence: TGTGCCAGCAGCCAAGCCTTAGGACAGCCGCCTGAAGCTTTCTTT.

This clone appeared a few times. The limits of the CDR3 on the DNA are not certain, so only TCRdb's listed CDR3 is given. The chain joins TRBV28 to TRBJ1-2; the table's D call of TRBD1 was not tested on the DNA. The CDR3 is 15 residues long, counting both termini. Germline loops: CDR1 MDHEN, CDR2 SYDVKM. The CDR3 loop is CASSSSDSVNYGYTF.

This chain connects TRBV7-2 to TRBJ2-1, with 10 bases identical to TRBD2. V lost 2 bases to trimming and J lost 2 bases; unmatched junction nucleotides: 0. The CDR3 loop spans 15 amino acids. In germline, CDR1 is SGHTA, CDR2 FQGNSA. The CDR3 protein is CASSLLAGAYNEQFF. CDR3 nucleotides: TGTGCCAGCAGCTTACTAGCGGGAGCCTACAATGAGCAGTTCTTC. The variable domain in full, completed from reference TRBV7-2 and TRBJ2-1, reads GAGVSQSPSNKVTEKGKDVELRCDPISGHTALYWYRQSLGQGLEFLIYFQGNSAPDKSGLPSDRFSAERTGGSVSTLTIQRTQQEDSAVYLCASSLLAGAYNEQFFGPGTRLTVL.

This rearrangement joins TRBV10-1 to TRBJ2-1, with D uncertain. The CDR3 contains 12 residues. Germline V gene lookup returns CDR1 WNHNN and CDR2 SYGVQD (reference sequence). V was trimmed by 4 bases and J by 10 bases, leaving 11 bases between them. The CDR3 is CASSVGSSEQFF. CDR3 sequence (DNA): TGCGCCAGCAGTGTGGGTAGTTCAGAGCAGTTCTTC.

The chain is built from TRBV18 and TRBJ2-1; 7 positions agree with TRBD2. Germline loops: CDR1 KGHSH, CDR2 LQKENI. The ends lost 3 bases at V and 7 bases at J; junction bases unmatched: 9. CDR3 size: 15 residues. The CDR3 coding sequence is TGTGCCAGCTCACCCTCTGGACTAGTGGGGAATGAGCAGTTCTTC. The encoded protein is CASSPSGLVGNEQFF.

This chain links TRBV5-6 with TRBJ2-1; D not certain. From germline, CDR1 is SGHDT and CDR2 YYEEEE. The V end was cut by 4 bases, the J end by 4 bases, with 9 bases between. The CDR3 covers 13 residues. CDR3 sequence reads: CASSPGPYNEQFF. The CDR3 DNA reads TGTGCCAGCAGCCCGGGCCCTTACAATGAGCAGTTCTTC.

Only a few counts were recorded for this clone. The gene calls are TRBV7-3 and TRBJ2-6; TRBD1 or TRBD2 may be the D gene (6 bases each). Trimming pared 5 bases from V and 2 bases from J, leaving 16 bases between. The germline V gene has CDR1 SGHTA and CDR2 FQGTGA. The CDR3 has 17 amino acids. CDR3 sequence reads: CASSAGHSNPGANVLTF. The CDR3 DNA is TGTGCCAGCAGCGCGGGACATTCCAATCCTGGGGCCAACGTCCTGACTTTC.

The V and J genes are TRBV5-1 and TRBJ1-1; 9 nucleotides line up with TRBD1. CDR3 size: 14 residues. In germline, CDR1 is SGHRS, CDR2 YFSETQ. The trim removed 1 base at V and 9 bases at J, leaving 7 bases unmatched. The DNA of the CDR3 is TGCGCCAGCAGCTTGATCTCTGGGACAGGGAAAGCTTTCTTT. As protein: CASSLISGTGKAFF.

This clone was seen a handful of times. This chain links TRBV6-5 with TRBJ2-2; D is uncertain. The V end lost 5 bases, the J end lost 3 bases, and 7 bases lay between the germline ends. The germline gives CDR1 MNHEY, CDR2 SVGAGI. The CDR3 is 13 amino acids. CDR3 amino acids: CASSGRDTGELFF. CDR3 in DNA: TGTGCCAGCAGTGGCCGGGACACCGGGGAGCTGTTTTTT.

The chain recombines TRBV15 with TRBJ1-5, with D uncertain. The germline gives CDR1 LNHNV, CDR2 YYDKDF (reference sequence). The CDR3 has 14 amino acids. V gave up 0 bases and J gave up 6 bases, with 9 bases separating them. The CDR3 DNA reads TGTGCCACCAGCAGAGATTTCGTGGGTCAGCCCCAGCATTTT. Translated, it gives CATSRDFVGQPQHF.

Remarks on this clone: Other DNA sequences within the sample encode an identical CDR3. The genes are TRBV5-1 and TRBJ2-7; weak D call: TRBD2 (5 bases). The CDR3 consists of 15 residues. V was shortened by 0 bases and J by 2 bases, with 12 bases between the two germline ends. Looked up from germline, CDR1 is SGHRS and CDR2 is YFSETQ. DNA for the CDR3: TGCGCCAGCAGCTTGGCGAGCGGCAGGACCTACGAGCAGTACTTC. Translating it yields CASSLASGRTYEQYF.

In this sample, this clone turned up a few times. The V and J genes are TRBV7-2 and TRBJ1-3; D gene unclear. From germline, CDR1 is SGHTA and CDR2 FQGNSA. The CDR3 contains 17 residues. V lost 5 bases and J 3 bases, leaving 20 bases between the germline ends. CDR3 in DNA: TGTGCCAGCAGCCCTACCAGACGAGGGTTAGTTGGAAACACCATATATTTT. This encodes CASSPTRRGLVGNTIYF.

The rearrangement uses TRBV4-3 and TRBJ2-5, with 7 bases identical to TRBD1. The germline V gene encodes CDR1 LGHNA and CDR2 YSLEER. This CDR3 region has 16 residues. The trim removed 0 bases at V and 5 bases at J, leaving 9 bases unmatched. The CDR3 reads CASSQDSAGGRETQYF. CDR3 in DNA: TGCGCCAGCAGCCAAGATTCGGCAGGGGGTCGGGAGACCCAGTACTTC.

This chain joins TRBV29-1 and TRBJ1-3, with a possible D match to TRBD1 (5 bases). This CDR3 comprises 14 residues. V shed 4 bases and J shed 0 bases, with 10 bases lying between them. Germline CDR1 reads SQVTM; CDR2 reads ANQGSEA. The DNA for the CDR3 is TGCAGCGTTGTACAGGCGAGCTCTGGAAACACCATATATTTT. Its protein product is CSVVQASSGNTIYF.

This clone was counted a few times. CDR3 DNA: TGTGCCAGCAGCTTTGGACTAGCGGGAGGGGAGCTGTTTTTT. It codes for CASSFGLAGGELFF. The chain has TRBV7-3 and TRBJ2-2; the match to TRBD2 covers 12 bases. The CDR3 has 14 residues. Germline-derived CDR1 and CDR2 are SGHTA and FQGTGA. V lost 3 bases, J lost 8 bases, and 1 base stayed unmatched.

The rearrangement joins TRBV4-3 to TRBJ2-1, with 11 bases aligning to TRBD2. The CDR3 has 16 amino acids. V was clipped by 3 bases and J by 4 bases; unmatched bases: 5. Looked up from germline, CDR1 is LGHNA and CDR2 is YSLEER. This CDR3 is CASSHQLAGAYNEQFF. DNA of the CDR3: TGCGCCAGCAGCCACCAACTAGCGGGAGCTTACAATGAGCAGTTCTTC.

In this sample, this clone turned up a few times. CDR3 sequence reads: CASSLIRSGVGGETQYF. In DNA form, the CDR3 reads TGTGCCAGCAGCTTAATCCGGTCGGGAGTGGGTGGGGAGACCCAGTACTTC. The chain carries TRBV7-8 and TRBJ2-5, with D perhaps TRBD2 (6 bases). The CDR3 length is 17 residues. V was cut by 2 bases and J by 5 bases, with 21 bases left in between. Germline V gene sequence: CDR1 SGHVS, CDR2 FQNEAQ.

V gene TRBV11-2 combines with J gene TRBJ2-1; the match to TRBD2 covers 10 bases. Germline-derived CDR1 and CDR2 are SGHAT and FQNNGV. The CDR3 runs to 15 residues. The J segment lost 5 bases and the V segment lost 5 bases, leaving 6 bases of the junction unmatched. CDR3 nucleotides: TGTGCCAGCAGCCCTAGGACTAGCGGTCACAATGAGCAGTTCTTC. Protein sequence: CASSPRTSGHNEQFF.

The chain couples TRBV27 to TRBJ2-3; D is unresolved. V shed 3 bases and J shed 0 bases, with 7 bases lying between them. CDR1 and CDR2 from the germline V gene are MNHEY and SMNVEV (reference sequence). CDR3 length: 14 residues. CDR3 protein: CASSLFTSTDTQYF. CDR3 bases: TGTGCCAGCAGTTTGTTCACTAGCACAGATACGCAGTATTTT.

The chain is built from TRBV23-1 and TRBJ1-5; a possible D gene is TRBD1 (5 bases). TRBV23-1 is labeled an ORF, and its function is uncertain. There are 15 residues in the CDR3. Trimming pared 7 bases from V and 6 bases from J, leaving 19 bases between. CDR3 DNA: TGCGCCAGCACGGGGTTGCGGCAGGGCTCTCAGCCCCAGCATTTT. Its translation: CASTGLRQGSQPQHF.

This clone was observed a single time. The rearrangement links TRBV28 to TRBJ2-7; TRBD2 aligns across 9 bases. The CDR3 covers 16 residues. After removal of 6 bases from V and 6 bases from J, the junction contained 15 bases not matched to a gene. Looked up from germline, CDR1 is MDHEN and CDR2 is SYDVKM. The CDR3 reads CASSGADSGSLSEQYF. CDR3 nucleotides: TGTGCCAGCAGCGGTGCCGATAGCGGGAGCTTGTCCGAGCAGTACTTC.

This clone was counted only a few times. The chain joins TRBV11-2 to TRBJ2-7; TRBD2 matches at 8 bases. The CDR3 is 15 amino acids. Germline V gene data show CDR1 as SGHAT and CDR2 as FQNNGV. With V trimmed by 5 bases and J by 0 bases, 6 bases remained unmatched. The CDR3 DNA is TGTGCCAGCAGCCGAATAGCGGGAAACTCCTACGAGCAGTACTTC. This encodes CASSRIAGNSYEQYF.

This clone was seen only a few times. The chain carries TRBV29-1 and TRBJ1-3, with 9 bases fitting TRBD1. J lost 2 bases, V lost 6 bases, and 5 bases had no gene match. The CDR3 has 14 amino acids. Germline V gives CDR1 SQVTM, CDR2 ANQGSEA. CDR3 DNA sequence: TGCAGCGTGACAGGGGGGTTTCCTGGAAACACCATATATTTT. It is translated as CSVTGGFPGNTIYF. Looking up the rest from reference TRBV29-1 and TRBJ1-3 gives the full variable domain: SAVISQKPSRDICQRGTSLTIQCQVDSQVTMMFWYRQQPGQSLTLIATANQGSEATYESGFVIDKFPISRPNLTFSTLTVSNMSPEDSSIYLCSVTGGFPGNTIYFGEGSWLTVV.

About this clone itself: Within the sample, other DNA sequences also encode this same CDR3. The rearrangement links TRBV6-1 to TRBJ2-5; D is unclear. The germline gives CDR1 MNHNS, CDR2 SASEGT. CDR3 size: 11 residues. Trimming shortened V by 6 bases and J by 5 bases, and 7 bases separated the two germline ends. Here the CDR3 reads CASSLGETQYF. In nucleotides, the CDR3 is TGTGCCAGCAGCCTGGGGGAGACCCAGTACTTC.